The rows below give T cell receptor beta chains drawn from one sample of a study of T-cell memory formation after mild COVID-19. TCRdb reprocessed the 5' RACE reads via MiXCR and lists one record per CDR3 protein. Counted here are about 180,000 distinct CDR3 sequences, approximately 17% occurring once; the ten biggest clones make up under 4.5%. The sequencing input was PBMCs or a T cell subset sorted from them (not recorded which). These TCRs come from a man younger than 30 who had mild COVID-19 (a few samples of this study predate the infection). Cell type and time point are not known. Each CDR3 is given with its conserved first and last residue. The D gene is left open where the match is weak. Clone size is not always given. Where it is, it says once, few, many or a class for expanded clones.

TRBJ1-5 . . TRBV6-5 CASSFGQGIHQPQHF TGTGCCAGCAGTTTCGGGCAGGGAATCCATCAGCCCCAGCATTTT
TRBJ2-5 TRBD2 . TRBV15 CATTATSGLRETQYF TGTGCCACCACCGCGACTAGCGGGCTACGGGAGACCCAGTACTTC
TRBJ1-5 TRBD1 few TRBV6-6 CASTGGRDRGSQPQHF TGTGCCAGCACCGGGGGTAGGGACAGGGGATCTCAGCCCCAGCATTTT
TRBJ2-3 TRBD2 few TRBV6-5 CASKTAGGGADTQYF TGTGCCAGCAAAACGGCTGGCGGGGGGGCAGATACGCAGTATTTT
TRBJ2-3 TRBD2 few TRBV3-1 CASSLGTSADTQYF TGTGCCAGCAGCCTCGGGACTAGCGCAGATACGCAGTATTTT
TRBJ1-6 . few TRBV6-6 CASSPLRGGSSYNSPLHF TGTGCCAGCAGCCCGCTCCGGGGGGGTAGCTCCTATAATTCACCCCTCCACTTT
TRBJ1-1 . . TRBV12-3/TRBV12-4 CASTGARIAFF TGTGCCTCCACTGGGGCACGGATCGCTTTCTTT
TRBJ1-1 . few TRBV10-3 CAIRGNTEAFF TGTGCCATCCGGGGGAACACTGAAGCTTTCTTT
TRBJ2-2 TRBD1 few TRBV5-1 CASIPVGTGGNTGELFF TGCGCCAGCATCCCCGTTGGGACAGGGGGCAACACCGGGGAGCTGTTTTTT
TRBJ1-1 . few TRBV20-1 CSAHDGGIGTEAFF TGCAGTGCCCATGATGGCGGGATAGGCACTGAAGCTTTCTTT
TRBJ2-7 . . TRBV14 CASSRYVGGYYEQYF TGTGCCAGCAGCCGGTATGTTGGGGGCTACTACGAGCAGTACTTC
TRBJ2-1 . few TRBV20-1 CSQRDGWVDEQFF TGCAGTCAAAGGGACGGGTGGGTCGATGAGCAGTTCTTC
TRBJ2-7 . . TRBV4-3 CASSQDFGIHEQYF TGCGCCAGCAGCCAAGATTTCGGGATCCACGAGCAGTACTTC
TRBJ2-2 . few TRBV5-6 CASSSGRMAGELFF TGTGCCAGCAGCTCTGGACGGATGGCCGGGGAGCTGTTTTTT
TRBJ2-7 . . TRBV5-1 CASSLGRTYEQYF TGCGCCAGCAGCTTGGGCAGGACCTACGAGCAGTACTTC
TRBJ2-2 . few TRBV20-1 CSARDNTGELFF TGCAGTGCTAGAGACAACACCGGGGAGCTGTTTTTT
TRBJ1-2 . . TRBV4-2 CASSQVPGLASYTF TGTGCCAGCAGCCAAGTCCCAGGATTGGCAAGCTACACCTTC
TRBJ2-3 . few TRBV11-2 CASSLASGLDTQYF TGTGCCAGCAGCTTAGCCTCGGGTCTAGATACGCAGTATTTT
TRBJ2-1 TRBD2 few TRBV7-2 CASSVSGGNYNEQFF TGTGCCAGCAGCGTTAGCGGGGGTAACTACAATGAGCAGTTCTTC
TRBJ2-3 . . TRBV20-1 CSARWSSPDTQYF TGCAGTGCTAGATGGTCCTCCCCAGATACGCAGTATTTT
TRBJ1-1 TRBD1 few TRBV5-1 CASSSDPGGSEAFF TGCGCCAGCAGTTCCGATCCAGGGGGATCTGAAGCTTTCTTT
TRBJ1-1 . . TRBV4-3 CASRKAINTEAFF TGCGCCAGCCGGAAAGCGATTAACACTGAAGCTTTCTTT
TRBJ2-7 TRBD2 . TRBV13 CASSAGGYASSGGLSYEQYF TGTGCCAGCAGCGCAGGGGGGTATGCGTCTAGCGGGGGCCTTTCCTACGAGCAGTACTTC
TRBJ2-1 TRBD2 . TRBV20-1 CSARDPLAGAYNEQFF TGCAGTGCTAGAGATCCGCTAGCGGGAGCCTACAATGAGCAGTTCTTC
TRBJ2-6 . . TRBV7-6 CASTGWSSGANVLTF TGTGCCAGTACAGGGTGGAGCTCTGGGGCCAACGTCCTGACTTTC
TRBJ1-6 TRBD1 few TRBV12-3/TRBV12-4 CASRLDRGRDNSPLHF TGTGCCAGCAGGCTCGACAGGGGTCGGGATAATTCACCCCTCCACTTT
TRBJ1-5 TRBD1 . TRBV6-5 CASSRGTENQPQHF TGTGCCAGCAGTAGGGGGACAGAGAATCAGCCCCAGCATTTT
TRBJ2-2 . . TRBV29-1 CSVGRRTGELFF TGCAGCGTTGGAAGGCGCACCGGGGAGCTGTTTTTT
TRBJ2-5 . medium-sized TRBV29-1 CSGNSKETQYF TGCAGCGGGAATTCGAAAGAGACCCAGTACTTC
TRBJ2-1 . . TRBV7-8 CASSHDEGPSSYNEQFF TGTGCCAGCAGCCACGACGAGGGACCTAGCTCCTACAATGAGCAGTTCTTC
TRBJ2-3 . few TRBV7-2 CASSSRMLDTQYF TGTGCCAGCAGCTCGCGGATGCTAGATACGCAGTATTTT
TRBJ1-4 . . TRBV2 CASSQLRQIPEKLFF TGTGCCAGCAGTCAACTCCGACAGATCCCTGAAAAACTGTTTTTT
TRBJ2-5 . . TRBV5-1 CASSLAGPLSGETQYF TGCGCCAGCAGCTTGGCCGGGCCGTTATCGGGGGAGACCCAGTACTTC